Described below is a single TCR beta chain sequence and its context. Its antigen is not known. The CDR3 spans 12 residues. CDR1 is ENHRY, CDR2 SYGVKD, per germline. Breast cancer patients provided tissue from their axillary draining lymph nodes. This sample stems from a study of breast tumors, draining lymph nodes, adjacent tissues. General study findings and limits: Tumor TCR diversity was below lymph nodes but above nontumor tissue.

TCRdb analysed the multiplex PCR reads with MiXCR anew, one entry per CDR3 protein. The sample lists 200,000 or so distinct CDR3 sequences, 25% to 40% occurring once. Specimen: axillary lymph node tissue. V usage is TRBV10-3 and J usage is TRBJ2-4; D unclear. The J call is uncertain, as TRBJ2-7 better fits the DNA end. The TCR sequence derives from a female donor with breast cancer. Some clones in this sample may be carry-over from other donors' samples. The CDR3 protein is CAISDKSYEQYF. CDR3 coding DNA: TGTGCCATCAGTGATAAATCCTACGAGCAGTACTTC.